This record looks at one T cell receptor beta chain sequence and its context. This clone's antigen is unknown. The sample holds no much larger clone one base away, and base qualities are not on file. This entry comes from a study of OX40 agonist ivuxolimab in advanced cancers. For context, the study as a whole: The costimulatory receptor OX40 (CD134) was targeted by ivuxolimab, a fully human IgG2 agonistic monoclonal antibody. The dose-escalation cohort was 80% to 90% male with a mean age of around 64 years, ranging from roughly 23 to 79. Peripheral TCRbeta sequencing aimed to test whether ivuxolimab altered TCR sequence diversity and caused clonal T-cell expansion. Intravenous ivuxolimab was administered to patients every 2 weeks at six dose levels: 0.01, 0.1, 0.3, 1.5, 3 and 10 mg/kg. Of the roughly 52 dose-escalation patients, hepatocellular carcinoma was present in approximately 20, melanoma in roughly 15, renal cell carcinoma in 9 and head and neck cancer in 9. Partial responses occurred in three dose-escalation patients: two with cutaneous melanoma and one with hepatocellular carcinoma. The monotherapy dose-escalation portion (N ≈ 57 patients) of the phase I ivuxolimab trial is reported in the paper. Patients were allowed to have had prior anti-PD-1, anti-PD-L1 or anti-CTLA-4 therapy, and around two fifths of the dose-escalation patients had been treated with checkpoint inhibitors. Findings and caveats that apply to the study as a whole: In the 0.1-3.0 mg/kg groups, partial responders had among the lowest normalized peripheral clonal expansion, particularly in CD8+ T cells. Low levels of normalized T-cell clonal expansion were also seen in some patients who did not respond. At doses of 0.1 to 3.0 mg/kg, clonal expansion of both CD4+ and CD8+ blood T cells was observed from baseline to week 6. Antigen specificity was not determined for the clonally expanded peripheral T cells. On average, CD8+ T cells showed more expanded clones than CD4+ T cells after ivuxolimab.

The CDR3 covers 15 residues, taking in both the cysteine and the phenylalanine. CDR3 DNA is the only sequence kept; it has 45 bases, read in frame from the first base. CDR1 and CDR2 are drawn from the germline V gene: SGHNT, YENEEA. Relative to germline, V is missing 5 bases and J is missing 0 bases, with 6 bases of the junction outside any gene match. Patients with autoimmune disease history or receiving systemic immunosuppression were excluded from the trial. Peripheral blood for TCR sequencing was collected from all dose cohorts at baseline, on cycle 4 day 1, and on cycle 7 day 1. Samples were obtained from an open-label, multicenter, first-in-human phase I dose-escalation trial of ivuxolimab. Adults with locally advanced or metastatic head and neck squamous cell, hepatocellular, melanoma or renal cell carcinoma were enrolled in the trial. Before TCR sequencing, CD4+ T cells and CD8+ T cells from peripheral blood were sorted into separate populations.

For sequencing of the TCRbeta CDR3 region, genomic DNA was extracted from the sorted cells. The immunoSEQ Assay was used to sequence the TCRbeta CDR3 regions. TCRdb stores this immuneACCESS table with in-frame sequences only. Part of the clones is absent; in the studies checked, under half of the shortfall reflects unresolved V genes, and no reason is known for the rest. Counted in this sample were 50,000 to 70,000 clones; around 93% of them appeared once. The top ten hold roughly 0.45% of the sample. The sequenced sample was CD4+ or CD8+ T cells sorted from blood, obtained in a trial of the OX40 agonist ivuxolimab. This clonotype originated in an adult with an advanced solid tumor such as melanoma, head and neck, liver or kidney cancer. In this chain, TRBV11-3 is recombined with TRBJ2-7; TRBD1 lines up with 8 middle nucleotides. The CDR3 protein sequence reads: CASSKGQDRSYEQYF. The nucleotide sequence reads TGTGCCAGCAGCAAGGGACAGGACCGCTCCTACGAGCAGTACTTC. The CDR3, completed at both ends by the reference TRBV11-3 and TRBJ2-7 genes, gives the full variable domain EAGVVQSPRYKIIEKKQPVAFWCNPISGHNTLYWYLQNLGQGPELLIRYENEEAVDDSQLPKDRFSAERLKGVDSTLKIQPAELGDSAVYLCASSKGQDRSYEQYFGPGTRLTVT.